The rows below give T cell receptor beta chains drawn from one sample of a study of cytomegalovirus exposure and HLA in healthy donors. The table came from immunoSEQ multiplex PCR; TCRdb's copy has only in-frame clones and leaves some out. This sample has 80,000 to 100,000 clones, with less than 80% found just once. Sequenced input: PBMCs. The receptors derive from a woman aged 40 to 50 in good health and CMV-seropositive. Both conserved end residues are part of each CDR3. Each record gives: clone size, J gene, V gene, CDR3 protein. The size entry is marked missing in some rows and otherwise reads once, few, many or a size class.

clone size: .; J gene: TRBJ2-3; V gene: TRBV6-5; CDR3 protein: CASTPAGGTDTQYF
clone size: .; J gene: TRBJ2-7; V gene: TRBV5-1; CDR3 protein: CASSLSGQGLYEQYF
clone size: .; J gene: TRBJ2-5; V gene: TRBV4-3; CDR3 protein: CASSQGRGSTTRDRGLEETQYF
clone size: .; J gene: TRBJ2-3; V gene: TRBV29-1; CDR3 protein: CSVVPPQGVSTDTQYF
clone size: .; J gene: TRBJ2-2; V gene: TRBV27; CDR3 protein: CASTAIPDRENTGELFF
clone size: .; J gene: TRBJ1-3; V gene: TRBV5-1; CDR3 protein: CASSLRGSSGNTIYF
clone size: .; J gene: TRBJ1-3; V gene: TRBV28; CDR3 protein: CASSSPFRRPFSGNTIYF
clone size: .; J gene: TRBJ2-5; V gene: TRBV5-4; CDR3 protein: CASSQREGEGETQYF
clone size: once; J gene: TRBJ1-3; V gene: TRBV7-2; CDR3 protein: CASSLVGGSGNTIYF
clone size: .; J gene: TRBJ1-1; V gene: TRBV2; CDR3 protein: CASSILGQQNTEAFF
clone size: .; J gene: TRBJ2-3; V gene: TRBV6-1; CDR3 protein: CASSIQGTSTDTQYF
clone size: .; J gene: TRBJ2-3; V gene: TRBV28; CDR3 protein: CASSSITPSTDTQYF
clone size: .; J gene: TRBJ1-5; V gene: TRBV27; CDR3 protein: CASSPPDQDGNQPQHF
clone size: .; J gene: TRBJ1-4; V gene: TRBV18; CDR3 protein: CASSPQPNEKLFF
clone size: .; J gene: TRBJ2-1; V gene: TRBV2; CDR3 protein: CASSERTSGKAYNEQFF
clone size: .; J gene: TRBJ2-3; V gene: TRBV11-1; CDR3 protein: CASSLGMTSLTTDTQYF
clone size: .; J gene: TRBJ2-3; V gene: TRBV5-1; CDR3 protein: CASSLDAGAIDTQYF
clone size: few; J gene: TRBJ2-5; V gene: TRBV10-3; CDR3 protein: CAISERTGLETQYF
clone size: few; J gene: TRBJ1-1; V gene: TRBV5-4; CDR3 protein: CASSLTLTGINTEAFF
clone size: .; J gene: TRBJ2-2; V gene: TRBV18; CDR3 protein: CASSPYTGDTGELFF
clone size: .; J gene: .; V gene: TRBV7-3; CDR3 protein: CASSTLRRGGTHEQYF
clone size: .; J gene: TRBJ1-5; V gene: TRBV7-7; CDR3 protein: CASSLDWGTPQHF
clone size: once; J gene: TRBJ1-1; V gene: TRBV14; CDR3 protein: CASRRGLNTEAFF
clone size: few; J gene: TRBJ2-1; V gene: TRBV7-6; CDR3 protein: CASSISGEQFF
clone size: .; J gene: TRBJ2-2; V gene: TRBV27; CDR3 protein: CASSSTGTGGVNTGELFF
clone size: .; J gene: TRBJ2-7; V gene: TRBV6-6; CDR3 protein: CASSYGPYEQYF
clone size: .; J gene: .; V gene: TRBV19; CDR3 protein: CASGDRITYEQYF
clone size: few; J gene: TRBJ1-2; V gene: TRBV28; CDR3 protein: CASSAPGQGWGYTF
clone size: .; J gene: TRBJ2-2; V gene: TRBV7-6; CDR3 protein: CASSLGLAGAGELFF
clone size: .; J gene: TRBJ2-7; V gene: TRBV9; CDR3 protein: CASSPQAGVRGYEQYF